This T cell receptor (beta chain) was obtained from a study of blood T cell repertoires in COVID-19. Repertoires were generated with immunoSEQ multiplex PCR, while TCRdb's copy carries only in-frame clones and drops some. In the table there are 430,000 or so clones, roughly 90% of which are singletons. The germline V and J ends were trimmed by 3 bases and 4 bases, with 10 bases remaining between them. The CDR3 contains 13 residues. Germline CDR1 and CDR2: MGHRA and YSYEKL. Self-reported history from a screening survey and questionnaire set each donor's cohort. The clonotype comes from a woman between 40 and 55 years old who had recovered from COVID-19. The chain combines TRBV4-1 with TRBJ2-7, with a possible D match to TRBD1 (6 bases). What was sequenced was PBMCs or T cells enriched from blood (not recorded which). The CDR3 DNA reads as TGCGCCAGCAGCCAGGTTCAGGGGTACGAGCAGTACTTC. Amino acid sequence: CASSQVQGYEQYF.